Below are 27 T cell receptor beta chains sequenced from a single sample in a study of T-cell reconstitution after alpha-beta-depleted transplantation in children (dated by TCRdb to 2016 to 2018). The library was obtained by PCR. The sample was run on an Illumina HiSeq 2500. To normalize quantification of the TCRbeta repertoire, the TCR libraries were built with molecular barcoding that relied on unique molecular identifiers. TCRdb handled the public reads itself, with Q25 trimming in fastp and clone calling in MiXCR, and kept productive beta chains. Duplicate CDR3 protein sequences are folded into a single record with the most common DNA and genes. The sample table holds about 610,000 distinct CDR3 sequences, of which about 10% were seen once. The biggest ten clones account for roughly 3.9% of the sample. The sequencing here drew on PBMCs from the stem cell graft donor, taken from the stem cell graft. The source is a human donor who donated a stem cell graft to a child with acute myeloid leukemia.

This clonotype occurred many times. This chain uses TRBV20-1 with TRBJ2-1; D is unresolved. Germline assignment: CDR1 DFQATT and CDR2 SNEGSKA (reference sequence). The CDR3 contains 15 residues. Trimming removed 2 bases at V and 8 bases at J, with 19 bases between. The CDR3 nucleotides are TGCAGTGCTAGACGACGGCGAGGTGCCTGGGATGAGCAGTTCTTC. The encoded protein is CSARRRRGAWDEQFF.

The gene calls are TRBV7-2 and TRBJ2-2, with D possibly matching TRBD1 (5 bases). Germline assignment: CDR1 SGHTA and CDR2 FQGNSA. The CDR3 totals 15 residues. With 2 bases removed from V and 1 base from J, the gap between germline ends came to 8 bases. CDR3 bases: TGTGCCAGCAGCTTATTGGGGCAGAACACCGGGGAGCTGTTTTTT. It encodes CASSLLGQNTGELFF. Supplemented by reference TRBV7-2 and TRBJ2-2, the full variable domain reads GAGVSQSPSNKVTEKGKDVELRCDPISGHTALYWYRQSLGQGLEFLIYFQGNSAPDKSGLPSDRFSAERTGGSVSTLTIQRTQQEDSAVYLCASSLLGQNTGELFFGEGSRLTVL.

The rearrangement links TRBV20-1 to TRBJ2-7; TRBD2 agrees at 7 bases. The ends lost 1 base at V and 1 base at J; junction bases unmatched: 4. Germline loops: CDR1 DFQATT, CDR2 SNEGSKA (reference sequence). The CDR3 has 14 residues. CDR3 bases: TGCAGTGCTAGAGGCCCAGCGGGGTCCTACGAGCAGTACTTC. It is translated as CSARGPAGSYEQYF.

This clonotype was recorded at least ten times. V gene TRBV6-1 combines with J gene TRBJ2-7; 12 bases agree with TRBD2. CDR1 and CDR2 from the germline V gene are MNHNS and SASEGT. J was trimmed by 3 bases and V by 9 bases; bases with no gene match: 6. This CDR3 is built from 14 residues. The CDR3 loop reads CASSTGLAGYEQYF. CDR3 DNA: TGTGCCAGTTCTACGGGACTAGCGGGCTACGAGCAGTACTTC.

The chain employs TRBV5-6 and TRBJ2-7; 9 bases align to TRBD2. Germline V gives CDR1 SGHDT, CDR2 YYEEEE. The V and J ends lost 0 bases and 7 bases, in that order; junction bases with no gene match: 14. The CDR3 covers 17 residues. In DNA, the CDR3 is TGTGCCAGCAGCTTGGATGGCCTAGCGGGAATCGGTAGTGAGCAGTACTTC. Protein: CASSLDGLAGIGSEQYF. Based on the CDR3 plus reference TRBV5-6 and TRBJ2-7, the full variable domain is DAGVTQSPTHLIKTRGQQVTLRCSPKSGHDTVSWYQQALGQGPQFIFQYYEEEERQRGNFPDRFSGHQFPNYSSELNVNALLLGDSALYLCASSLDGLAGIGSEQYFGPGTRLTVT.

The CDR3 reads CASSQVSGFTSGNTIYF. CDR3 DNA: TGTGCCAGCAGCCAAGTTTCGGGATTTACCTCTGGAAACACCATATATTTT. The chain links TRBV14 to TRBJ1-3; no firm D call. There are 17 residues in the CDR3. Germline values: CDR1 SGHDN, CDR2 FVKESK. V was pared by 1 base and J by 0 bases, with 13 bases between. Combining the CDR3 with reference TRBV14 and TRBJ1-3 gives the whole variable domain EAGVTQFPSHSVIEKGQTVTLRCDPISGHDNLYWYRRVMGKEIKFLLHFVKESKQDESGMPNNRFLAERTGGTYSTLKVQPAELEDSGVYFCASSQVSGFTSGNTIYFGEGSWLTVV.

This clonotype appeared a few times. This sequence joins TRBV30 and TRBJ2-7, with 9 bases lining up with TRBD2. The CDR3 covers 14 residues. Germline V lookup: CDR1 GTSNPN, CDR2 SVGIG (reference sequence). The V gene end was trimmed by 4 bases and the J gene end by 9 bases; junction bases not matched to a gene: 13. The DNA for the CDR3 is TGTGCCTGGAACGCGGGGACTAGCTTGTTCGGGCAGTACTTC. This codes for CAWNAGTSLFGQYF.

This clonotype was seen ten or more times. The rearrangement uses TRBV7-3 and TRBJ2-3; the match to TRBD2 covers 16 bases. J was trimmed by 6 bases and V by 5 bases; bases with no gene match: 8. Per the germline V gene, CDR1 is SGHTA and CDR2 is FQGTGA. The CDR3 contains 17 residues. The CDR3 nucleotides read TGTGCCAGCAGCACTATTCCGGGACTAGCGGGAGGGGATACGCAGTATTTT. Translated, it gives CASSTIPGLAGGDTQYF.

The chain combines TRBV15 with TRBJ2-7; 10 positions agree with TRBD1. V lost 4 bases, J lost 3 bases, and 3 bases stayed unmatched. Germline V gene sequence: CDR1 LNHNV, CDR2 YYDKDF (reference sequence). This CDR3 has 14 residues. CDR3 bases: TGTGCCACCAGCATCCGGGACAGGGGCTACGAGCAGTACTTC. This sequence encodes CATSIRDRGYEQYF.

The chain recombines TRBV10-3 with TRBJ2-3; 7 nucleotides match TRBD1. The length of the CDR3 is 14 residues. Germline V gene lookup returns CDR1 ENHRY and CDR2 SYGVKD. V dropped 5 bases and J dropped 3; count of bases not matched to a gene: 5. The CDR3 loop is CAISLGQNTDTQYF. The CDR3 coding sequence is TGTGCCATCAGTTTGGGACAGAATACAGATACGCAGTATTTT.

This clonotype was recorded many times. The CDR3: CASSFLQGAAEAFF. The CDR3 coding sequence is TGTGCCAGCAGCTTTCTACAGGGGGCAGCTGAAGCTTTCTTT. The chain recombines TRBV5-8 with TRBJ1-1; 9 bases fit TRBD1. Germline CDR1 and CDR2: SGHTS and YDEGEE. CDR3 length: 14 amino acids. V lost 2 bases, J lost 6 bases, and 5 bases stayed unmatched.

This clonotype has only a few counts. This chain uses TRBV5-1 with TRBJ2-2; TRBD1 is a possible D gene (5 bases). V was shortened by 5 bases and J by 1 base, with 12 bases between the two germline ends. Germline CDR1 is SGHRS and CDR2 is YFSETQ. This CDR3 has 15 residues. The CDR3 region is CASSAWTMNTGELFF. CDR3 DNA sequence: TGCGCCAGCAGTGCCTGGACAATGAACACCGGGGAGCTGTTTTTT.

This clonotype was counted only a few times. The CDR3 coding sequence is TGCGCCAGCAGCCAAACACTAGCGGCCAATGAGCAGTTCTTC. Translating gives CASSQTLAANEQFF. The rearrangement joins TRBV4-3 to TRBJ2-1, with 8 bases that match TRBD2. The CDR3 has 14 residues. Germline lookup yields CDR1 LGHNA and CDR2 YSLEER. With 2 bases clipped from V and 6 bases from J, the junction kept 3 bases outside the gene matches.

The sample holds many counts of this clonotype. The chain couples TRBV12-3 or TRBV12-4 to TRBJ1-2; 7 nucleotides align to TRBD1. V was clipped by 3 bases and J by 7 bases; unmatched bases: 8. The CDR3 runs to 14 residues. The CDR3 loop is CASSLARGKSGYTF. For the CDR3, the DNA is TGTGCCAGCAGTTTGGCCAGGGGGAAATCTGGCTACACCTTC.

This clonotype occurred many times. This rearrangement joins TRBV5-1 to TRBJ1-4, with D maybe TRBD1 (5 bases). The V end lost 4 bases, the J end lost 0 bases, and 10 bases lay between the germline ends. This CDR3 spans 15 amino acids. Germline V CDR1 and CDR2: SGHRS, YFSETQ. CDR3 sequence: CASSPGSTTNEKLFF. The CDR3 coding sequence is TGCGCCAGCAGCCCAGGGAGTACAACTAATGAAAAACTGTTTTTT.

CDR3 amino acids: CASSPTGGAGANVLTF. CDR3 bases: TGTGCCAGCAGCCCCACAGGGGGCGCTGGGGCCAACGTCCTGACTTTC. The V gene is TRBV5-6, the J gene TRBJ2-6; the match to TRBD1 covers 9 bases. The V gene's germline CDR1 is SGHDT and CDR2 YYEEEE. The length of the CDR3 is 16 residues. The J segment lost 2 bases and the V segment lost 4 bases, leaving 4 bases of the junction unmatched. Full variable domain (outside the CDR3, taken from reference TRBV5-6 and TRBJ2-6): DAGVTQSPTHLIKTRGQQVTLRCSPKSGHDTVSWYQQALGQGPQFIFQYYEEEERQRGNFPDRFSGHQFPNYSSELNVNALLLGDSALYLCASSPTGGAGANVLTFGAGSRLTVL.

Many counts were recorded for this clonotype. The chain recombines TRBV29-1 with TRBJ2-5; weak D call: TRBD2 (6 bases). The CDR3 has 16 amino acids. Deletions cut 6 bases from V and 0 bases from J, with 20 bases between. Germline lookup yields CDR1 SQVTM and CDR2 ANQGSEA. CDR3 nucleotide sequence: TGCAGCGTCCTCGATCCGGCGGGGAAATACCAAGAGACCCAGTACTTC. Protein sequence: CSVLDPAGKYQETQYF.

The sample holds a few counts of this clonotype. V and J are TRBV10-3 and TRBJ2-5; 13 bases map to TRBD2. CDR1 and CDR2 from the germline V gene are ENHRY and SYGVKD. V dropped 3 bases and J dropped 4; count of bases not matched to a gene: 14. This CDR3 has 19 residues. CDR3 DNA sequence: TGTGCCATCAGTGATTTGGGACTAGCGGGACGGGCCGAGAGAGAGACCCAGTACTTC. Its protein product is CAISDLGLAGRAERETQYF.

The chain uses TRBV14 and TRBJ2-3; D unclear. V was shortened by 1 base and J by 2 bases, with 10 bases between the two germline ends. The CDR3 extends over 15 amino acids. Germline CDR1 and CDR2: SGHDN and FVKESK. CDR3 DNA sequence: TGTGCCAGCAGCCAAGCGCAGCCAATCACAGATACGCAGTATTTT. It is translated as CASSQAQPITDTQYF.

This clonotype has only a few counts. The chain couples TRBV14 to TRBJ2-7, with 8 positions matching TRBD1. Germline assignment: CDR1 SGHDN and CDR2 FVKESK. V trimming: 3 bases; J trimming: 4 bases; junction bases outside the gene matches: 8. CDR3 length: 15 amino acids. The CDR3 DNA sequence: TGTGCCAGCAGCCAGGACACAGGGGGAAGATACGAGCAGTACTTC. Translation: CASSQDTGGRYEQYF.

This clonotype was recorded many times. The chain joins TRBV20-1 to TRBJ2-1; 7 bases fit TRBD1. CDR3 size: 13 residues. J was trimmed by 9 bases and V by 5 bases; bases with no gene match: 10. Germline CDR1 and CDR2: DFQATT and SNEGSKA (reference sequence). CDR3 coding DNA: TGCAGTGCTTGGGGGACAGTGGAAGGTGAGCAGTTCTTC. Its translation: CSAWGTVEGEQFF.

This clonotype was detected a few times. The chain uses TRBV7-9 and TRBJ1-3, with 7 nucleotides matching TRBD1. Unmatched junction bases numbered 8, after V lost 4 bases and J lost 2 bases. The CDR3 has 16 amino acids. Germline CDR1 SEHNR, CDR2 FQNEAQ (reference sequence). The CDR3 sequence: CASSSGQRNAGNTIYF. The CDR3 coding sequence is TGTGCCAGCAGCTCGGGACAGAGGAACGCTGGAAACACCATATATTTT.

This clonotype was found a few times. The chain joins TRBV20-1 to TRBJ2-7, with 11 bases lining up with TRBD2. Germline V gene data show CDR1 as DFQATT and CDR2 as SNEGSKA (reference sequence). The trim removed 6 bases at V and 4 bases at J, leaving 14 bases unmatched. The CDR3 sequence is 16 residues long. The DNA for the CDR3 is TGCAGTGCGAGACCAACGGGACTAGCGGAGGGATACGAGCAGTACTTC. Translation: CSARPTGLAEGYEQYF.

The chain uses TRBV14 and TRBJ2-1; D not certain. The germline CDR1 and CDR2 sequences are SGHDN and FVKESK. The CDR3 is 11 amino acids. V dropped 6 bases and J dropped 6 bases, with 6 bases sitting between them. CDR3 sequence: CASRVSNEQFF. The CDR3 DNA sequence: TGTGCCAGCAGAGTCTCCAATGAGCAGTTCTTC.

This clonotype was observed many times. The genes are TRBV5-4 and TRBJ2-1, with 10 bases fitting TRBD2. V shed 2 bases and J 7 bases; nucleotides not matched to a gene: 6. CDR1 is SGHNT, CDR2 YYREEE, per germline (reference sequence). The CDR3 covers 15 residues. CDR3 in DNA: TGTGCCAGCAGCTTAGCGGGAGGGCCGGGGAATGAGCAGTTCTTC. Translation: CASSLAGGPGNEQFF. The variable domain in full, with the rest retrieved from reference TRBV5-4 and TRBJ2-1, is ETGVTQSPTHLIKTRGQQVTLRCSSQSGHNTVSWYQQALGQGPQFIFQYYREEENGRGNFPPRFSGLQFPNYSSELNVNALELDDSALYLCASSLAGGPGNEQFFGPGTRLTVL.

This clonotype was seen ten or more times. The chain carries TRBV20-1 and TRBJ2-7; 10 bases match TRBD2. The CDR3 loop spans 13 amino acids. The trim removed 6 bases at V and 6 bases at J, leaving 8 bases unmatched. The germline V gene has CDR1 DFQATT and CDR2 SNEGSKA (reference sequence). CDR3 DNA sequence: TGCAGTGCACACAAGGGACTAGCGAGCGAGCAGTACTTC. Its protein product is CSAHKGLASEQYF.

The V call is TRBV7-2, the J call TRBJ2-1; no definite D call. The V end lost 2 bases, the J end lost 10 bases, and 6 bases lay between the germline ends. The germline CDR1 and CDR2 sequences are SGHTA and FQGNSA. There are 11 residues in the CDR3. DNA of the CDR3: TGTGCCAGCAGCTTATTTTCCGAGCAGTTCTTC. It encodes CASSLFSEQFF.